Listed here are 6 T cell receptor beta chains from one sample, sequenced in a study of T cell clonality in common variable immunodeficiency. Study-level points and caveats: In common variable immunodeficiency, TCR beta chains reportedly carried fewer deletions and N-nucleotide insertions.

The repertoire was sequenced with immunoSEQ multiplex PCR; TCRdb's copy has only in-frame clones and lacks some. This sample's table reports over 15,000 clones. These TCRs' antigens remain unknown. Material: peripheral blood mononuclear cells. These receptor sequences come from a human donor with common variable immunodeficiency.

About this clone: From the germline J gene comes the end of the CDR3, since the read stops 3 residues before it. V is TRBV7-6 and J is TRBJ2-5; 15 positions match TRBD2. The trim removed 0 bases at V and 5 bases at J, leaving 4 bases unmatched. The CDR3 is 17 amino acids. From germline, CDR1 is SGHVS and CDR2 FNYEAQ. CDR3: CASSLAGLAGGLETQYF. Partial CDR3 DNA: TGTGCCAGCAGCTTAGCTGGACTAGCGGGGGGGCTTGAGACC.

Turning to this clone: The missing CDR3 end, 3 residues past where the read stops, is filled in from the germline J gene. This chain joins TRBV5-6 and TRBJ2-2; no definite D call. V lost 2 bases and J 6 bases, leaving 11 bases between the germline ends. The CDR3 is made up of 14 amino acids. The germline gives CDR1 SGHDT, CDR2 YYEEEE. The sequenced part of the CDR3 DNA is TGTGCCAGCAGCTTCCTACTACCGCCCGGGGAG. This codes for CASSFLLPPGE. The entire CDR3 is CASSFLLPPGELFF.

In the case of this clone: The observed sequence ends 3 residues before the CDR3 terminus, with the missing tail filled in from the germline J gene. The rearrangement uses TRBV5-1 and TRBJ1-6; 10 positions agree with TRBD1. Germline V CDR1 and CDR2: SGHRS, YFSETQ. The CDR3 runs to 15 residues. The sequenced CDR3 bases are TGCGCCAGCAGCTCCTTTGGACAGGGGGTCGAGTCC. As protein: CASSSFGQGVES. The full-length CDR3 reads as CASSSFGQGVESLHF.

Regarding this clone: Read sequence stops 3 residues before the CDR3 end, and the germline J gene provides the missing end. The chain joins TRBV7-2 to TRBJ1-5; D may be TRBD1 (6 bases). From germline, CDR1 is SGHTA and CDR2 FQGNSA. The V gene lost 2 bases and the J gene lost 6 bases, with 14 bases spanning the gap. The CDR3 length is 15 residues. The CDR3 spells CASSLRQGMGQPQHF. Incomplete CDR3 DNA: TGTGCCAGCAGCTTAAGGCAGGGGATGGGTCAGCCC.

In the case of this clone: The CDR3 end falls 3 residues outside the read, so it is completed with the germline J gene. V usage is TRBV4-1 and J usage is TRBJ1-2; D remains ambiguous. V dropped 4 bases and J dropped 4 bases, with 10 bases sitting between them. The CDR3 is made up of 13 amino acids. Germline CDR1 MGHRA, CDR2 YSYEKL. CDR3 protein: CASSPLPFYGYTF. The CDR3 bases that were read are TGCGCCAGCAGCCCACTTCCCTTCTATGGC.

Note on this clone: Read sequence stops 3 residues before the CDR3 end, and the germline J gene provides the missing end. The V call is TRBV20-1, the J call TRBJ2-7; 11 nucleotides align to TRBD1. This CDR3 is 13 amino acids long. Germline trimming cut 5 bases from V and 3 bases from J; bases unmatched to any gene: 3. The germline gives CDR1 DFQATT, CDR2 SNEGSKA (reference sequence). The covered CDR3 bases are TGCAGTGCTCCCGGGACAGGGGGCTACGAG. It yields the protein CSAPGTGGYE. The CDR3 in its entirety is CSAPGTGGYEQYF.